This T cell receptor beta chain was captured by sequencing in a study of blood T cell repertoires in COVID-19. Looking at the study overall: Spain, Italy and the United States supplied samples that represented acute and convalescent COVID-19. From T cells, B-cell-depleted T cells, or PBMCs came the material, which was cDNA or gDNA.

Authors' processing steps: Amplified reference gene primers provided the basis for estimating nucleated cell counts. Measured with immunoSEQ multiplex PCR; TCRdb has only the in-frame clones, and not every one. V and J calls and clone size are as listed in that table; D and trimming were resolved from the DNA. The sample records around 100,000 clones, about 83% being singletons. CDR1 is MNHEY, CDR2 SMNVEV, per germline (reference sequence). The CDR3 contains 15 residues. V lost 0 bases and J lost 1, with 7 bases in between. This sequence was found in a human donor in a cohort sampled during active COVID-19. The sequencing input was peripheral blood. The rearrangement uses TRBV27 and TRBJ2-4; weak D call: TRBD2 (5 bases). CDR3 DNA sequence: TGTGCCAGCAGTTTATCGACGGGGGCCAAAAACATTCAGTACTTC. Residues: CASSLSTGAKNIQYF.